The clone carrying this T cell receptor (beta chain) was seen many times. This entry is derived from a study of T cell repertoires in cytomegalovirus infection. The CDR3 loop spans 15 amino acids. Trimming cost V 4 bases and J 4 bases, with 14 bases left between them. Germline V gives CDR1 SGHVS, CDR2 FQNEAQ. TCRdb re-analysed the reads in MiXCR, keeping a single row per CDR3 protein. The repertoire holds 150,000 to 200,000 distinct CDR3 sequences, with around an eighth as singletons. The chain combines TRBV7-8 with TRBJ2-1, with unresolved D. The TCR sequence derives from a human donor in good health (CMV status not recorded). Some clones in this sample may be carry-over from other donors' samples. The source material was PBMCs. CDR3 coding DNA: TGTGCCAGCAGCTCGGATTTCCCGTCTTACAATGAGCAGTTCTTC. The encoded protein is CASSSDFPSYNEQFF.